The 2 T cell receptor beta chains below come from one sample, sequenced in a study of blood T cell repertoires in COVID-19. The assay was immunoSEQ multiplex PCR, and TCRdb's table has in-frame clones only and misses some. The repertoire holds about 320,000 clones, with around four fifths as singletons. The sequenced sample was peripheral blood. The receptors stem from a woman in her forties or fifties with acute or convalescent COVID-19.

The chain links TRBV5-6 to TRBJ2-1, with a tentative D call TRBD1 (5 bases). This CDR3 is 15 amino acids long. CDR1 SGHDT and CDR2 YYEEEE come from the germline V gene. Trimming left V 6 bases short and J 3 bases short, with 16 bases between. CDR3 DNA sequence: TGTGCCAGCAACCCCGGGCTAGGGGTCTACAATGAGCAGTTCTTC. This encodes CASNPGLGVYNEQFF.

The chain combines TRBV7-9 with TRBJ1-3; D gene unclear. Trimming pared 7 bases from V and 0 bases from J, leaving 16 bases between. Germline V gene sequence: CDR1 SEHNR, CDR2 FQNEAQ (reference sequence). The CDR3 loop spans 16 amino acids. CDR3 residues: CASTQWLFNSGNTIYF. The CDR3 DNA follows: TGTGCCAGCACCCAATGGCTGTTCAACTCTGGAAACACCATATATTTT.